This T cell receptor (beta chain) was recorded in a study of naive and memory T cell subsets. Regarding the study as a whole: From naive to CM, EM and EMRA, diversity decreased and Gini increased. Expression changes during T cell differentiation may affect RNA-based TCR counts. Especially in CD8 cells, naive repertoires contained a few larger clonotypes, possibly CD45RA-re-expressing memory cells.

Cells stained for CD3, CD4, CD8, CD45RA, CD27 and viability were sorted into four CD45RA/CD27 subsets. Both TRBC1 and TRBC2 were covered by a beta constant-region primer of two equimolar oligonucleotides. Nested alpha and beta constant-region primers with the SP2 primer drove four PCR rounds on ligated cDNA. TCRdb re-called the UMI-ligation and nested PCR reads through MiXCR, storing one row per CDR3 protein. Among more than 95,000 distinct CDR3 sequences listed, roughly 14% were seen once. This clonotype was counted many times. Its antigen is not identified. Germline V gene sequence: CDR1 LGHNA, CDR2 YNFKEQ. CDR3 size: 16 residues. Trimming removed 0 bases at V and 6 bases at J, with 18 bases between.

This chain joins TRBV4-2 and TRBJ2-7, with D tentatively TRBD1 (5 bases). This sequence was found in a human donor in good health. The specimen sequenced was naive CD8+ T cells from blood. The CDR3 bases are TGTGCCAGCAGCCAAGATCAATGGGGCCCAACCCCCGAGCAGTACTTC. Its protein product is CASSQDQWGPTPEQYF.